The rows below give T cell receptor beta chains drawn from one sample of a study of CD4 and CD8 cells across lung adenocarcinoma regions. TCRdb passed the PCR reads through MiXCR, listing each CDR3 protein once. The sample yields 20,000 or so distinct CDR3 sequences, around 50% seen once. Sequenced material: CD8+ T cells from the margin of a lung tumor. The receptors here all came from a male donor with lung adenocarcinoma. The CD4 and CD8 labels of this study may be unreliable. Both conserved end residues are part of each CDR3. The D gene is left open where the match is weak. Clone size, where shown, is once, few, many, or a class for clones that have expanded.

v_call,d_call,clone_size,j_call,cdr3_nt,cdr3_aa
TRBV27,.,.,TRBJ2-3,TGTGCCAGGGGTTTGGCGGGCCGTGGCCAAGATACCCAGTATTTC,CARGLAGRGQDTQYF
TRBV6-1,.,.,TRBJ2-3,TGTGCCAGGTGGAAAGTGGGCCTAGCCGAAGAGACCCAGTACTTT,CARWKVGLAEETQYF
TRBV10-3,TRBD2,few,TRBJ2-5,TGTGCCACCCACAGGGACCTAGCGGGAGAAGAGACCCAGTACTTC,CATHRDLAGEETQYF
TRBV3-1,.,.,TRBJ2-5,TGTGCCAGGGGCCGCGGGGGCCGTGACCAAGAGACCCAGTACTTC,CARGRGGRDQETQYF
TRBV12-3/TRBV12-4,TRBD1,many,TRBJ2-3,TGTGCCAGCAGTCCGGGACAGGGGGCGTTGGATACGCAGTATTTT,CASSPGQGALDTQYF
TRBV10-3,.,.,TRBJ2-3,TGTGCCGGGGCCAAAGGCGGACTTGCCCCAGATACCCAGTACTTT,CAGAKGGLAPDTQYF
TRBV27,.,.,TRBJ2-1,TGTGCCAGCTCACCTCGAAGGACGACTAGTTATGAGCAGTTCTTC,CASSPRRTTSYEQFF
TRBV6-1,TRBD2,many,TRBJ2-1,TGTGCCAGCAGCGGACTAGCGGACAATGAGCAGTTCTTC,CASSGLADNEQFF
TRBV10-3,.,.,TRBJ2-3,TGTGCCATCCAGAGAGCAGATACGCAGTATTTT,CAIQRADTQYF
TRBV6-1,TRBD2,.,TRBJ2-5,TGTGCCAGCAGTGAGTGGGGACTAGCCGACAATGAGCAGTACTTC,CASSEWGLADNEQYF
TRBV6-1,.,.,TRBJ2-1,TGTGCCAGCAGTGACGGTCAGGGAGGCTCCTACAATGAGCAGTTCTTC,CASSDGQGGSYNEQFF
TRBV7-6,TRBD2,.,TRBJ2-2,TGTGCCAGCAGCTCCTTTAGCGGGGGAGGCGTCACCGGGGAGCTGTTTTTT,CASSSFSGGGVTGELFF
TRBV10-2,TRBD1,.,TRBJ2-7,TGCGCCAGCTGGGCAGGGGGAGCCAAAGACACGCAGTACTTC,CASWAGGAKDTQYF
TRBV4-1,.,few,TRBJ1-2,TGCGCCAGCAGCACAGGGTCGGAGATTAGCAGGAACTATGGCTACACCTTC,CASSTGSEISRNYGYTF
TRBV4-1,.,.,TRBJ2-3,TGCGCCAGCAGCCCGGAGGGCGTGAGCACAAACACTCAGTACTTT,CASSPEGVSTNTQYF
TRBV7-2,.,.,TRBJ2-1,TGTGCCAGCAGCTTAGGGGGACATCAAGGGGAGACCCAGTTCTTC,CASSLGGHQGETQFF
TRBV7-6,.,.,TRBJ2-3,TGTGCCAGCAGCCCGATGGGGGGCACAGATACGCAGTATTTT,CASSPMGGTDTQYF
TRBV6-5,TRBD1,medium-sized,TRBJ2-7,TGTGCCAGCAGTTATAGAGGACAGGGTACCTACGAGCAGTACTTC,CASSYRGQGTYEQYF
TRBV6-2/TRBV6-3,TRBD1,.,TRBJ1-5,TGTGCCAGCAGTCCGCTAGGGCAGGGGGTTAGCAATCAGCCCCAGCATTTT,CASSPLGQGVSNQPQHF
TRBV11-2,.,many,TRBJ2-7,TGTGCCAGCAGCTTAGTAACCCGGACAGGGAGGCGGGAGAGGTACTACGAGCAGTACTTC,CASSLVTRTGRRERYYEQYF
TRBV3-1,.,few,TRBJ2-5,TGTGCCAGCAGCCTTTACGGCCGGTTTTACTTC,CASSLYGRFYF
TRBV27,.,once,TRBJ2-4,TGTGCCAGCAAACCGGGCGTGGGAGCCAGAAATACTCAGTACTTC,CASKPGVGARNTQYF
TRBV6-5,.,.,TRBJ1-5,TGTGCCAGCAGTTACCCGAGGGGTAGCAATCAGCCCCAGCATTTT,CASSYPRGSNQPQHF
TRBV4-1,.,.,TRBJ2-3,TGCGCCAGCAGCCAAGTTATCTCGGGGCGGCCCACAGAGACGCAGTACTTT,CASSQVISGRPTETQYF
TRBV6-1,TRBD2,.,TRBJ2-3,TGTGCCAGCAGTGCGAGCGGGAGGTCGGATACGCAGTATTTT,CASSASGRSDTQYF
TRBV12-3/TRBV12-4,TRBD2,.,TRBJ2-7,TGTGCCAGCAGGCCGGGACTAGCGGGAAGTGAGCAGTACTTC,CASRPGLAGSEQYF
TRBV14,.,many,TRBJ2-4,TGTGCCAGCAGCCCGACAAGGAACATTCAGTACTTC,CASSPTRNIQYF
TRBV3-1,.,.,TRBJ2-1,TGTGCCAGCAGCCATCCGCCGGACAATGAGCAGTTCTTC,CASSHPPDNEQFF
TRBV5-1,.,few,TRBJ1-1,TGCGCCAGCAGCTTTGAGGGACGAGGGGAAGCTTTCTTT,CASSFEGRGEAFF
TRBV6-1,TRBD1,few,TRBJ2-4,TGTGCCAGCAGTGAAAGGACAGGGCGGGGACTAGCCAAAAACATTCAGTACTTC,CASSERTGRGLAKNIQYF
TRBV6-1,TRBD2,few,TRBJ2-5,TGTGCCAGCAGTGCCCAGGGAGGGCTTTCGCCTCGCAATGAGCAGTACTTC,CASSAQGGLSPRNEQYF
TRBV29-1,.,.,TRBJ2-1,TGCAGCGTTGAAGGCCCAAACAGGGAAGCCTACAATGAGCAGTTCTTC,CSVEGPNREAYNEQFF
TRBV6-5,TRBD1,.,TRBJ2-7,TGTGCCAGCAGTTACCCCCGGACAGGGGGTTCGTCCTACGAGCAGTACTTC,CASSYPRTGGSSYEQYF
TRBV7-2,TRBD1,.,TRBJ2-1,TGTGCCAGCAGCCTCGCGTATACCCCGGGACAGGGGACATACAATGAGCAGTTCTTC,CASSLAYTPGQGTYNEQFF
TRBV7-2,TRBD2,few,TRBJ2-1,TGTGCCAGCAGCCTGCGGGGGGGCCTATACAATGAGCAGTTCTTC,CASSLRGGLYNEQFF
TRBV7-2,.,many,TRBJ1-2,TGTGCCAGCAGCGCCCGGGGGGCGCCTTACTATGGCTACACCTTC,CASSARGAPYYGYTF
TRBV6-1,TRBD2,many,TRBJ2-3,TGTGCCAGCAACCTTAACACCGGGACTAGCGGGAGGGCCAGAGGGAATACGCAGTATTTT,CASNLNTGTSGRARGNTQYF
TRBV27,.,medium-sized,TRBJ2-5,TGTGCCAGCAGTTCTCACATGGGGCCCGGGACCCAGTACTTC,CASSSHMGPGTQYF
TRBV6-1,TRBD2,.,TRBJ2-3,TGTGCCAGCAGGACTAGCGCCTCAGATACGCAGTATTTT,CASRTSASDTQYF
TRBV5-1,TRBD1,once,TRBJ1-1,TGCGCCAGCAGCTTTGGAACAGGGGGACCCGTCGGCACTGAAGCTTTCTTT,CASSFGTGGPVGTEAFF
TRBV6-2/TRBV6-3,.,.,TRBJ2-2,TGTGCCAGCAGAGGAGGTCCCGGGGAGCTGTTTTTT,CASRGGPGELFF
TRBV5-1,.,many,TRBJ2-7,TGCGCCAGCAGCCCCTCTGGCGATCCGAGAGCCTACGAGCAGTACTTC,CASSPSGDPRAYEQYF
TRBV6-1,TRBD1,.,TRBJ2-2,TGTGCCAGCAGAACAGGGGGTTACACCGGGGAGCTGTTTTTT,CASRTGGYTGELFF
TRBV10-3,TRBD2,.,TRBJ2-3,TGTGCGGGGAGCGGGGATGGTGGCCAAGAGACGCAGTATTTC,CAGSGDGGQETQYF